This section outlines one TCR beta chain sequence together with its context. The antigen is undetermined. The primer mix had 60 Vbeta and 13 Jbeta primers. The repertoire was sequenced with immunoSEQ multiplex PCR; TCRdb's copy has only in-frame clones and lacks some. The sample shows 200,000 to 250,000 clones, around 80% of them seen only once. The germline V gene encodes CDR1 SGHNT and CDR2 YYREEE (reference sequence). The CDR3 runs to 15 residues. V gave up 0 bases and J gave up 9 bases, with 15 bases separating them. This sample was included in a study of cytomegalovirus exposure and HLA in healthy donors. Turning to the study itself: There were a few hundred genotyped donors. Of these, about 81% fell in the genetic ancestry cluster associated with self-reported Caucasian donors. Study results and caveats: Previously analyzed data showed that most TCR beta V segments were productive at a frequency of about 87% or about 30%.

Donors sampled were nominally healthy, though unrecorded immune exposures were likely. The clonotype originates from a man aged 18 to 35 in good health and CMV-seronegative. The V gene is TRBV5-4, the J gene TRBJ2-2; maybe TRBD2 (6 bases). The sample comprised PBMCs. The CDR3 is CASSLVGGTDRELFF. CDR3 coding DNA: TGTGCCAGCAGCTTGGTTGGGGGGACTGACCGGGAGCTGTTTTTT.